Following are 29 T cell receptor beta chains from one sample sequenced in a study of T-cell memory formation after mild COVID-19. In TCRdb, the 5' RACE reads were re-called with MiXCR into one record per CDR3 protein. The sample has around 470,000 distinct CDR3 sequences, about 20% seen once; the top ten hold around 8.4%. Material for sequencing was PBMCs or a T cell subset sorted from them (not recorded which). These receptors were obtained from an adult woman who had mild COVID-19 (a few samples of this study predate the infection). Cell type and time point are not known.

J is TRBJ2-1 and V is TRBV20-1; 9 nucleotides align to TRBD2. The CDR3 is 16 residues long. V gave up 3 bases and J gave up 4 bases; unmatched junction bases: 10. Germline CDR1 reads DFQATT; CDR2 reads SNEGSKA (reference sequence). CDR3 protein: CSASNLLAGYYNEQFF. The CDR3 DNA is TGCAGTGCTAGCAATCTGCTAGCGGGGTATTACAATGAGCAGTTCTTC.

This sequence joins TRBV4-2 and TRBJ1-2, with TRBD1 matching over 9 bases. The CDR3 runs 14 residues. Germline CDR1 and CDR2: LGHNA and YNFKEQ. V dropped 4 bases and J dropped 8; count of bases not matched to a gene: 8. CDR3 region: CASSPRDRDRGYTF. The CDR3 DNA follows: TGTGCCAGCAGCCCACGGGACAGGGATAGGGGCTACACCTTC.

The V gene is TRBV20-1, the J gene TRBJ2-3; 12 nucleotides align to TRBD2. The CDR3 is made up of 19 amino acids. Trimming at V came to 6 bases and at J to 1 base, leaving 17 bases not matched to a gene. Germline CDR1 reads DFQATT; CDR2 reads SNEGSKA (reference sequence). CDR3 sequence reads: CSAINPTSGRRGGTDTQYF. The CDR3 DNA sequence: TGCAGTGCCATTAACCCGACTAGCGGGAGACGTGGGGGCACAGATACGCAGTATTTT.

This clonotype was picked up a small number of times. The chain joins TRBV6-2 or TRBV6-3 to TRBJ2-1, with D possibly being TRBD1 or TRBD2 (6 bases each). The CDR3 spans 17 residues. V was pared by 4 bases and J by 1 base, with 17 bases between. From germline, CDR1 is MNHEY and CDR2 SVGEGT. The CDR3 DNA sequence: TGTGCCAGCAGTTCAAAACAGGGACTCCTGTCCTACAATGAGCAGTTCTTC. Protein: CASSSKQGLLSYNEQFF.

The rearrangement uses TRBV5-5 and TRBJ2-3; 8 nucleotides match TRBD2. The CDR3 extends over 15 amino acids. Germline CDR1 reads SGHKS; CDR2 reads YYEKEE (reference sequence). V lost 4 bases, J lost 4 bases, and 8 bases stayed unmatched. The CDR3 loop reads CASSSDGGGPDTQYF. CDR3 nucleotides: TGTGCCAGCAGCAGCGACGGGGGGGGACCAGATACGCAGTATTTT. The complete variable domain, with remaining parts taken from reference TRBV5-5 and TRBJ2-3, reads DAGVTQSPTHLIKTRGQQVTLRCSPISGHKSVSWYQQVLGQGPQFIFQYYEKEERGRGNFPDRFSARQFPNYSSELNVNALLLGDSALYLCASSSDGGGPDTQYFGPGTRLTVL.

V usage is TRBV12-3 or TRBV12-4 and J usage is TRBJ1-1; unclear D gene. The CDR3 is 12 residues long. Trimming stripped 8 bases from V and 4 bases from J, with 11 bases between. CDR3 in amino acids: CASEWGGTEAFF. CDR3 coding DNA: TGTGCCAGCGAGTGGGGTGGCACTGAAGCTTTCTTT.

V gene TRBV7-8 combines with J gene TRBJ1-4; D gene unclear. The CDR3 spans 14 residues. Between the trimmed V and J ends, which lost 5 bases and 2 bases, there was a span of 9 bases. Per germline, CDR1 SGHVS and CDR2 FQNEAQ. CDR3: CASSLGVTNEKLFF. The DNA for the CDR3 is TGTGCCAGCAGCCTGGGAGTCACTAATGAAAAACTGTTTTTT.

This clonotype was seen only a few times. V gene TRBV29-1 combines with J gene TRBJ2-7, with 10 positions matching TRBD1. Germline CDR1 reads SQVTM; CDR2 reads ANQGSEA. The CDR3 spans 14 residues. J was trimmed by 2 bases and V by 4 bases; bases with no gene match: 5. The CDR3 region is CSVGPGQGAYEQYF. CDR3 sequence (DNA): TGCAGCGTTGGCCCCGGACAGGGGGCCTACGAGCAGTACTTC.

In its sample, this clonotype was seen a few times. This chain uses TRBV3-1 with TRBJ2-5; maybe TRBD1 (6 bases). The CDR3 loop spans 14 amino acids. Germline V CDR1 and CDR2: LGHDT, YNNKEL (reference sequence). V lost 0 bases and J lost 5, with 10 bases in between. CDR3 in DNA: TGTGCCAGCAGCCAAGATTCAAGGGGGGAGACCCAGTACTTC. It is translated as CASSQDSRGETQYF.

The rearrangement joins TRBV10-3 to TRBJ1-5, with D maybe TRBD1 (5 bases). Germline-derived CDR1 and CDR2 are ENHRY and SYGVKD. V was shortened by 5 bases and J by 4 bases, with 9 bases between the two germline ends. This CDR3 has 13 residues. The CDR3 region has the DNA TGTGCCATCAGTTACCAGGGAAATCAGCCCCAGCATTTT. It encodes CAISYQGNQPQHF.

DNA for the CDR3: TGCGCCAGCAGGCTCCGGGACAGCCTCCCCTCGAGCAATCAGCCCCAGCATTTT. This codes for CASRLRDSLPSSNQPQHF. This chain uses TRBV5-1 with TRBJ1-5; 7 nucleotides agree with TRBD1. V was clipped by 5 bases and J by 1 base; unmatched bases: 15. The CDR3 consists of 18 residues. The germline CDR1 and CDR2 sequences are SGHRS and YFSETQ.

The chain combines TRBV12-3 or TRBV12-4 with TRBJ2-3; tentative D call: TRBD2 (6 bases). Trimming took 7 bases from V and 4 from J, leaving 21 bases between them. The CDR3 consists of 16 residues. CDR3 sequence reads: CASTPQGNSGADTQYF. CDR3 DNA: TGTGCCAGCACCCCACAAGGGAATAGCGGCGCAGATACGCAGTATTTT.

This clonotype has more than one count but fewer than ten. The chain recombines TRBV7-6 with TRBJ2-1, with 10 bases fitting TRBD2. This CDR3 region has 16 residues. J gave up 10 bases and V 4 bases, and 13 bases lay outside the gene matches. Germline lookup yields CDR1 SGHVS and CDR2 FNYEAQ. The CDR3 loop is CASSSEPSGSMPEQFF. CDR3 coding DNA: TGTGCCAGCAGCTCTGAGCCTAGCGGGAGTATGCCCGAGCAGTTCTTC.

This clonotype was found a few times. The chain uses TRBV7-8 and TRBJ2-1; TRBD2 matches 9 bases. J lost 2 bases, V lost 4 bases, and 9 bases had no gene match. The CDR3 extends over 17 amino acids. Germline V lookup: CDR1 SGHVS, CDR2 FQNEAQ. The CDR3 sequence is CASSSIIAGVAYNEQFF. CDR3 sequence (DNA): TGTGCCAGCAGCTCGATTATAGCGGGAGTCGCCTACAATGAGCAGTTCTTC.

In this sample, this clonotype turned up a few times. The genes are TRBV12-3 or TRBV12-4 and TRBJ1-2; D may be TRBD1 (6 bases). The CDR3 is 14 amino acids. V was shortened by 6 bases and J by 4 bases, with 15 bases between the two germline ends. The CDR3 loop is CASSLDRTIYGYTF. The CDR3 bases are TGTGCCAGCAGCCTCGACAGGACAATCTATGGCTACACCTTC.

J is TRBJ2-7 and V is TRBV7-9; possibly TRBD2 for D (5 bases). V was pared by 6 bases and J by 2 bases, with 11 bases between. The length of the CDR3 is 13 residues. The germline V gene encodes CDR1 SEHNR and CDR2 FQNEAQ (reference sequence). The CDR3 here is CASSPGNTYEQYF. CDR3 DNA sequence: TGTGCCAGCAGTCCCGGGAACACCTACGAGCAGTACTTC.

This clonotype appeared a few times. The chain employs TRBV12-3 or TRBV12-4 and TRBJ2-5; perhaps TRBD2 as D (6 bases). This CDR3 region has 18 residues. The V and J ends lost 6 bases and 1 base respectively, with 24 bases between them. As DNA, the CDR3 is TGTGCCAGCAGCCCCCGGGAATACGGCGGAGGGGTCCAAGAGACCCAGTACTTC. Translating it yields CASSPREYGGGVQETQYF.

The chain employs TRBV7-9 and TRBJ1-3; possibly TRBD1 for D (6 bases). The CDR3 has 16 residues. Germline V gives CDR1 SEHNR, CDR2 FQNEAQ (reference sequence). The germline V and J ends were trimmed by 7 bases and 0 bases, with 16 bases remaining between them. CDR3 in amino acids: CASILSGDGSGNTIYF. The DNA for the CDR3 is TGTGCCAGCATCCTCTCAGGGGATGGCTCTGGAAACACCATATATTTT.

The J gene is TRBJ1-2, the V gene TRBV5-5, with D possibly TRBD1 on 5 matching bases. The CDR3 runs 13 residues. V shed 1 base and J shed 6 bases, with 10 bases lying between them. CDR1 is SGHKS and CDR2 is YYEKEE in the germline V gene (reference sequence). The CDR3 DNA follows: TGTGCCAGCAGCTTGAATAGGGGCGATGGCTACACCTTC. Its protein is CASSLNRGDGYTF.

The sample holds a few counts of this clonotype. The V call is TRBV9, the J call TRBJ1-2; no firm D call. Trimming removed 3 bases at V and 7 bases at J, with 22 bases between. From germline, CDR1 is SGDLS and CDR2 YYNGEE. The CDR3 contains 16 residues. The DNA of the CDR3 is TGTGCCAGCAGCGCCCGCGGGAACCCCGGCGGGTTTGGCTACACCTTC. Translated, it gives CASSARGNPGGFGYTF.

The CDR3 spells CASSEGEQYF. In DNA form, the CDR3 reads TGTGCCAGCAGTGAAGGAGAGCAGTACTTC. This chain links TRBV6-1 with TRBJ2-7; D unclear. The V end was cut by 1 base, the J end by 7 bases, with 2 bases between. Germline V gene data show CDR1 as MNHNS and CDR2 as SASEGT. This CDR3 is built from 10 residues.

This clonotype has more than one count but fewer than ten. The rearrangement links TRBV14 to TRBJ2-1; D unclear. The length of the CDR3 is 12 residues. Germline V gene lookup returns CDR1 SGHDN and CDR2 FVKESK. The V end lost 3 bases, the J end lost 7 bases, and 7 bases lay between the germline ends. This CDR3 is CASSHYPNEQFF. CDR3 coding DNA: TGTGCCAGCAGCCATTATCCTAATGAGCAGTTCTTC.

This chain connects TRBV5-1 to TRBJ2-7, with 9 nucleotides matching TRBD1. Germline loops: CDR1 SGHRS, CDR2 YFSETQ. V lost 6 bases and J lost 2; bases outside the gene matches: 9. The CDR3 runs 15 residues. The CDR3 reads CASTGPGQGPYEQYF. As DNA, the CDR3 is TGCGCCAGCACGGGACCGGGACAGGGTCCCTACGAGCAGTACTTC.

This chain connects TRBV3-1 to TRBJ2-3; TRBD2 matches at 12 bases. There are 17 residues in the CDR3. Germline trimming cut 2 bases from V and 4 bases from J; bases unmatched to any gene: 7. Germline loops: CDR1 LGHDT, CDR2 YNNKEL (reference sequence). The chain's CDR3 is CASSQPSGRAKADTQYF. DNA for the CDR3: TGTGCCAGCAGCCAACCTAGCGGGAGGGCCAAGGCAGATACGCAGTATTTT.

The J gene is TRBJ1-1, the V gene TRBV6-6, with D uncertain. Germline CDR1 is MNHNY and CDR2 is SVGAGI (reference sequence). The CDR3 length is 13 residues. The V gene lost 0 bases and the J gene lost 6 bases, with 8 bases spanning the gap. The CDR3 nucleotides read TGTGCCAGCAGTTACTCGATTCGGGCTGAAGCTTTCTTT. It is translated as CASSYSIRAEAFF.

This clonotype has just a few counts. J is TRBJ2-1 and V is TRBV6-5; 13 nucleotides align to TRBD2. Germline-derived CDR1 and CDR2 are MNHEY and SVGAGI. V lost 6 bases, J lost 9 bases, and 8 bases stayed unmatched. The CDR3 has 15 residues. The CDR3 coding sequence is TGTGCCAGCAGCCAACTAGCGGGAGGGCCCCGTGAGCAGTTCTTC. It encodes CASSQLAGGPREQFF.

The rearrangement uses TRBV12-3 or TRBV12-4 and TRBJ2-3; 7 positions match TRBD2. The CDR3 runs 15 residues. Germline trimming cut 10 bases from V and 0 bases from J; bases unmatched to any gene: 10. DNA of the CDR3: TGTGCCACTCCCCGTCCCGGGGGGAGCACAGATACGCAGTATTTT. Its protein is CATPRPGGSTDTQYF.

The sample holds a few counts of this clonotype. The CDR3: CASSLGLQGAISKNIQYF. In nucleotides, the CDR3 is TGTGCCAGCAGCTTAGGTCTGCAGGGGGCTATCTCCAAAAACATTCAGTACTTC. The chain couples TRBV11-3 to TRBJ2-4; 8 nucleotides agree with TRBD1. The V gene end was trimmed by 1 base and the J gene end by 2 bases; junction bases not matched to a gene: 10. The CDR3 length is 18 residues. Germline CDR1 reads SGHNT; CDR2 reads YENEEA.

This clonotype turned up a few times. V is TRBV4-1 and J is TRBJ2-3, with D maybe TRBD1 (6 bases). The CDR3 has 16 amino acids. Trimming stripped 4 bases from V and 1 base from J, with 15 bases between. From germline, CDR1 is MGHRA and CDR2 YSYEKL. CDR3 sequence: CASSRPGRQGTDTQYF. The DNA of the CDR3 is TGCGCCAGCAGCCGACCAGGCCGACAGGGCACAGATACGCAGTATTTT.